Reported below is one T cell receptor (beta chain). This receptor's antigen is unknown. Base qualities are not provided; no much larger clone lies one nucleotide away. Library preparation used the immunoSEQ multiplex PCR assay. TCRdb took this table from immuneACCESS and kept in-frame rearrangements with V and J called. Such tables lack part of the clones; where checked against another copy, unresolved V genes explain under half of the gap, and the rest is unexplained. Present in this sample are 70,000 to 80,000 clones, around 93% of which were seen just once. The top ten clones comprise 0.35% to 0.45% of the sample. The sample originates from a study of technical replicates of blood from several donors (dated by TCRdb to 2015 to 2018). Including the terminal cysteine and phenylalanine, the CDR3 comprises 13 residues. Of the read, only the CDR3 DNA is kept; its 39 bases are in frame from base 1. For CDR1 and CDR2, the germline V gene lists SGHTA and FQGNSA. Trimming removed 2 bases from V and 5 bases from J, leaving 9 bases between the germline ends.

The sample taken for sequencing was T cells isolated from PBMCs. The rearrangement joined TRBV7-2 to TRBJ1-2; there is no confident call for the D gene. This receptor was identified in a human donor in good health. For the CDR3, the sequence is CASSLKQFYGYTF. At the DNA level, the sequence is TGTGCCAGCAGCTTAAAACAGTTTTATGGCTACACCTTC.